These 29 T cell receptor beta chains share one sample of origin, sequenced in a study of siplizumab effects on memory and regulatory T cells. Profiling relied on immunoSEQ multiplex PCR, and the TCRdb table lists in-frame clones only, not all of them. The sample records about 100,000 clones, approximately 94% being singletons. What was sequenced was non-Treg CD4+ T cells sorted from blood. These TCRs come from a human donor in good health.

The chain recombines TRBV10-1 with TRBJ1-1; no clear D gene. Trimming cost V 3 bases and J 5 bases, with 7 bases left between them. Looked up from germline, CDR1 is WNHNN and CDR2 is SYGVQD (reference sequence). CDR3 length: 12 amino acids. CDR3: CASSDLQTEAFF. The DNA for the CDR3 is TGCGCCAGCAGTGATCTTCAAACTGAAGCTTTCTTT.

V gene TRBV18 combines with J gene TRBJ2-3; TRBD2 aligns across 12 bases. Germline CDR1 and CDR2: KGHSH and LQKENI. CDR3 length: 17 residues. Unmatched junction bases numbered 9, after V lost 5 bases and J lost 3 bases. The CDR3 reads CASSSGLAGSLTDTQYF. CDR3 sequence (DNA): TGTGCCAGCTCATCTGGACTAGCGGGGAGTTTAACAGATACGCAGTATTTT.

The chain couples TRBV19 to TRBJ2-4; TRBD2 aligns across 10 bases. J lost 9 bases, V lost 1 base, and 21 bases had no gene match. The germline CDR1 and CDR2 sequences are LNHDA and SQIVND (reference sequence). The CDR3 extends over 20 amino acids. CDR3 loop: CASSIGFVASGSWEAGIQYF. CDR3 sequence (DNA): TGTGCCAGTAGTATAGGCTTCGTGGCTAGCGGGAGTTGGGAAGCGGGCATTCAGTACTTC.

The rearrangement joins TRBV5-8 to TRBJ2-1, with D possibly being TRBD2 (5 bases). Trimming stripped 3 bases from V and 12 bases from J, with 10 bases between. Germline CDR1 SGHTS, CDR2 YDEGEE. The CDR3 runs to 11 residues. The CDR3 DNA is TGTGCCAGCAGCTCTGGACTTCTGCAGTTCTTC. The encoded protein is CASSSGLLQFF.

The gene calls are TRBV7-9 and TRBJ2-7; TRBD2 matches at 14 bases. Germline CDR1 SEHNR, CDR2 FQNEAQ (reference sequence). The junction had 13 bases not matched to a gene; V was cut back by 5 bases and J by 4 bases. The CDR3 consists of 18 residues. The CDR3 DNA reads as TGTGCCAGCAGCCGTGGGACTAGCGGGAGTCCCCTCTCTTACGAGCAGTACTTC. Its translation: CASSRGTSGSPLSYEQYF. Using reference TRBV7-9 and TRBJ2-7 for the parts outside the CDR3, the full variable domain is DTGVSQNPRHKITKRGQNVTFRCDPISEHNRLYWYRQTLGQGPEFLTYFQNEAQLEKSRLLSDRFSAERPKGSFSTLEIQRTEQGDSAMYLCASSRGTSGSPLSYEQYFGPGTRLTVT.

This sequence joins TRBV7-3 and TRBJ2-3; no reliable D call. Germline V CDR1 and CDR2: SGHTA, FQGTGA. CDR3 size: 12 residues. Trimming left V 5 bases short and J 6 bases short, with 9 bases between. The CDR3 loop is CASSRPGDTQYF. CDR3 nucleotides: TGTGCCAGCAGCCGTCCCGGGGATACGCAGTATTTT.

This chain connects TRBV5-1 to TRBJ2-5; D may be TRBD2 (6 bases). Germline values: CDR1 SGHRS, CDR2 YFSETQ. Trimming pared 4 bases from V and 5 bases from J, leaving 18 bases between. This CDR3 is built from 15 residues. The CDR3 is CASSTGTFRGETQYF. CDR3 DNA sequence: TGCGCCAGCAGCACCGGGACCTTTCGGGGGGAGACCCAGTACTTC.

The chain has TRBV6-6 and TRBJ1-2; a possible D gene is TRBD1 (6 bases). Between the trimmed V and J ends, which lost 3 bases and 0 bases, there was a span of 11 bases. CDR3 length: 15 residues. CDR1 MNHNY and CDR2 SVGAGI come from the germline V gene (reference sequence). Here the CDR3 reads CASSYNRASNYGYTF. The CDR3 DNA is TGTGCCAGCAGTTATAACAGGGCTTCTAACTATGGCTACACCTTC.

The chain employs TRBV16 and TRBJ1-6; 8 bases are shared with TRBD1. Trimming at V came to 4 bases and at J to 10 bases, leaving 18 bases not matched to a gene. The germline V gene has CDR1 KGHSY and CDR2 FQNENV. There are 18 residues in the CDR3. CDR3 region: CASSRTRRDRGRESPLHF. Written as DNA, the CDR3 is TGTGCCAGCAGCCGAACGCGGCGAGACAGGGGAAGGGAATCACCCCTCCACTTT.

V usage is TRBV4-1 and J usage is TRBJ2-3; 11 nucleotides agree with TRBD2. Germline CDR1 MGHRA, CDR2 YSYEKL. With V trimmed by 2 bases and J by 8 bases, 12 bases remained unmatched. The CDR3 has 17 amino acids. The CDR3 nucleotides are TGCGCCAGCAGCCAACAACCGGGACTAGCGGCTTCGAGTACGCAGTATTTT. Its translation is CASSQQPGLAASSTQYF.

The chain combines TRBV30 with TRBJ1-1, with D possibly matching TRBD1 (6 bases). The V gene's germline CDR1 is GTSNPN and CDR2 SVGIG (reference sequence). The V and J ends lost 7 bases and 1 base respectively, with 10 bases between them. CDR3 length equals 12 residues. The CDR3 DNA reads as TGTGCCTATAAAGGGGGGAACACTGAAGCTTTCTTT. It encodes CAYKGGNTEAFF.

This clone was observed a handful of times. CDR3 region: CASSRTNPNTEAFF. The CDR3 coding sequence is TGTGCCAGCAGTCGAACTAATCCGAACACTGAAGCTTTCTTT. The V gene is TRBV2, the J gene TRBJ1-1; D is undetermined. The length of the CDR3 is 14 residues. V gave up 5 bases and J gave up 1 base, with 11 bases separating them. Per the germline V gene, CDR1 is SNHLY and CDR2 is FYNNEI.

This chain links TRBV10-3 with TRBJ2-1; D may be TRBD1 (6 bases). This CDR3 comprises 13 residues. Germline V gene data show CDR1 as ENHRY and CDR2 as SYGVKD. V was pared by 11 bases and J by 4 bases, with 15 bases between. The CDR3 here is CAPPGTLYNEQFF. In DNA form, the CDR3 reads TGTGCCCCGCCCGGGACATTATACAATGAGCAGTTCTTC.

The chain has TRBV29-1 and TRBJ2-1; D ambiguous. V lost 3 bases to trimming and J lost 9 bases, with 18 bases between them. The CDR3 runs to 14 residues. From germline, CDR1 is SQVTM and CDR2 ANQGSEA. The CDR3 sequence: CSVEGGRVGGEQFF. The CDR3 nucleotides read TGCAGCGTTGAGGGTGGAAGGGTTGGCGGTGAGCAGTTCTTC.

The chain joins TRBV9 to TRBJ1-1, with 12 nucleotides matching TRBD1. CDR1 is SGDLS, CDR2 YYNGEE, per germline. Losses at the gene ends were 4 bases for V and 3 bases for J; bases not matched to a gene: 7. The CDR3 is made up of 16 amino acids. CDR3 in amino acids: CASSTGTGGLDTEAFF. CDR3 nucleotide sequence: TGTGCCAGCAGCACTGGGACAGGGGGCCTTGACACTGAAGCTTTCTTT.

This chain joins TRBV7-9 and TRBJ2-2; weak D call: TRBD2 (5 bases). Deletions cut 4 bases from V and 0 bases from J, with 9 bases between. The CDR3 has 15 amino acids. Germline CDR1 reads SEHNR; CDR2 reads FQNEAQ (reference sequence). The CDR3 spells CASSSGLANTGELFF. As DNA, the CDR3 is TGTGCCAGCAGCTCCGGACTTGCGAACACCGGGGAGCTGTTTTTT.

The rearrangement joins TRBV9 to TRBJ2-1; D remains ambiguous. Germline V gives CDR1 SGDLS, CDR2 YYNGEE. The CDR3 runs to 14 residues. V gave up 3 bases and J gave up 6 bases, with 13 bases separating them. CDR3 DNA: TGTGCCAGCAGCGGGCAACTTAGCAGCAATGAGCAGTTCTTC. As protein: CASSGQLSSNEQFF.

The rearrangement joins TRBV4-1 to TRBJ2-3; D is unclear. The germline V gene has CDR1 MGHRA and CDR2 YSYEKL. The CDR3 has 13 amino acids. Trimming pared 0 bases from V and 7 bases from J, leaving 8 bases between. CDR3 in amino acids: CASSQDPEYTQYF. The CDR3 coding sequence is TGCGCCAGCAGCCAAGATCCGGAGTATACGCAGTATTTT.

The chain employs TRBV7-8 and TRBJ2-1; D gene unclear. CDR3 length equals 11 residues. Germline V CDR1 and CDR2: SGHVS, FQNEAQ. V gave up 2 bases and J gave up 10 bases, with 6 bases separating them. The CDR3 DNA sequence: TGTGCCAGCAGCTTACAGAGCGAGCAGTTCTTC. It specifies CASSLQSEQFF.

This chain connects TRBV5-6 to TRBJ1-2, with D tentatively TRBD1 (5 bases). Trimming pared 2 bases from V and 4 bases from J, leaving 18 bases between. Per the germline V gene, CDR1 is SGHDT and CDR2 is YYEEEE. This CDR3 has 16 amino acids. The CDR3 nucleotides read TGTGCCAGCAGCTTCGTTGGTGGCCGGGACCCCTATGGCTACACCTTC. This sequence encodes CASSFVGGRDPYGYTF. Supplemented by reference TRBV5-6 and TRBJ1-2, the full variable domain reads DAGVTQSPTHLIKTRGQQVTLRCSPKSGHDTVSWYQQALGQGPQFIFQYYEEEERQRGNFPDRFSGHQFPNYSSELNVNALLLGDSALYLCASSFVGGRDPYGYTFGSGTRLTVV.

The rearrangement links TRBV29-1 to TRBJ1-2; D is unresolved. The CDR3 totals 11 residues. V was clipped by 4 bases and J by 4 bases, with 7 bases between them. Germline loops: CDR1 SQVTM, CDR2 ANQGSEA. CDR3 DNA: TGCAGCGTTGTAGTGTCCTATGGCTACACCTTC. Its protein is CSVVVSYGYTF.

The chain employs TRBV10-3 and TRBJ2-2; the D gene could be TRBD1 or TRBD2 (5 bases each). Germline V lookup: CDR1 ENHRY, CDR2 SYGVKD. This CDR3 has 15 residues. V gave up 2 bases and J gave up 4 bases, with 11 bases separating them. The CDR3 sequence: CAISESAGTTGELFF. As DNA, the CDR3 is TGTGCCATCAGTGAGAGTGCTGGGACCACCGGGGAGCTGTTTTTT.

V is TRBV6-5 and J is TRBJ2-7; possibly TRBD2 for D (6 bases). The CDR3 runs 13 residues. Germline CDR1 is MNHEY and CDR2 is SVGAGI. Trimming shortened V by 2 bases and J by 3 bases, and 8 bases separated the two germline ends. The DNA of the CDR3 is TGTGCCAGCAGTTACGGGAGGAACTACGAGCAGTACTTC. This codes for CASSYGRNYEQYF.

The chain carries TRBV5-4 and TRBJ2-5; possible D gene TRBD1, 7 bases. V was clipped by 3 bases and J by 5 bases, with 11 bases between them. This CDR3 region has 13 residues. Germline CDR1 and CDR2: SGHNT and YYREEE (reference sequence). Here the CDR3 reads CASSSGGFETQYF. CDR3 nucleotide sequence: TGTGCCAGCAGCTCAGGGGGGTTCGAGACCCAGTACTTC.

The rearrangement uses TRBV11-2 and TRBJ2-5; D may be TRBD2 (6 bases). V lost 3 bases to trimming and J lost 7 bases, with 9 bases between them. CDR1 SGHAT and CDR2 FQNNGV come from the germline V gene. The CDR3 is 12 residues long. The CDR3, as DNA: TGTGCCAGCAGCTTGGGGCGGGGGACCCAGTACTTC. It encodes CASSLGRGTQYF.

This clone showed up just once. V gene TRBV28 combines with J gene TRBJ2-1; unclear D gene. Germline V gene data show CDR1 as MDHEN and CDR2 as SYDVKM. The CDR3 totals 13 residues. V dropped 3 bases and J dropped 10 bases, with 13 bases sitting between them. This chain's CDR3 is CASSFQNYLEQFF. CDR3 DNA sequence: TGTGCCAGCAGTTTCCAGAACTACCTGGAGCAGTTCTTC.

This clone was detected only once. The CDR3 region has the DNA TGTGCCAGCAGTAAAAGGAACACTGAAGCTTTCTTT. Its translation: CASSKRNTEAFF. This chain links TRBV2 with TRBJ1-1; D remains unclear. The CDR3 loop spans 12 amino acids. Trimming cost V 5 bases and J 1 base, with 5 bases left between them. The V gene's germline CDR1 is SNHLY and CDR2 FYNNEI.

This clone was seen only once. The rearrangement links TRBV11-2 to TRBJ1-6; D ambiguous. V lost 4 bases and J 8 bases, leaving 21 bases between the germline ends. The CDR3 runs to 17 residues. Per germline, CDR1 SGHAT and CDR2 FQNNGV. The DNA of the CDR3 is TGTGCCAGCAGCTCCCGCGACGTCGGAGACGGCTATTCACCCCTCCACTTT. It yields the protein CASSSRDVGDGYSPLHF.

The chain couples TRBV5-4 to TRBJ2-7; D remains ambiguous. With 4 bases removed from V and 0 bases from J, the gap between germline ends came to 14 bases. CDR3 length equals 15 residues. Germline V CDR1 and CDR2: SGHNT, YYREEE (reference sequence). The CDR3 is CASSKTGSSSYEQYF. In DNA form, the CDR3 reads TGTGCCAGCAGCAAGACGGGCTCGAGCTCCTACGAGCAGTACTTC.